This T cell receptor beta chain was documented in a study of shared clonotypes between healthy human individuals. This CDR3 is built from 14 residues. Germline CDR1 and CDR2: GTSNPN and SVGIG (reference sequence). The ends lost 5 bases at V and 7 bases at J; junction bases unmatched: 11. Genomic DNA of every subset was divided equally among multiple immunoSEQ plates. TCRdb keeps only in-frame clones here, not all; method: immunoSEQ multiplex PCR. The sample includes around 2.5 million clones, roughly 93% of them seen just once. Recent acute infections and vaccinations were absent in the healthy HIV-negative adult donors. The donors were all Caucasian adults (living in Nashville, Tennessee). General study findings and limits: Estimated richness was generally greater in naive than memory subsets.

To note about this clone: Antigen specificity is unknown.

The sequence derives from a man aged 18 to 30 in good health. Some clones in this sample may be carry-over from other donors' samples. The chain links TRBV30 to TRBJ2-1; 7 nucleotides line up with TRBD2. The sequenced sample was naive CD4+ T cells from PBMCs. Subset specified: CD45RA+ positively selected. The chain's CDR3 is CAWLGAGPLNEQFF. The DNA of the CDR3 is TGTGCCTGGTTGGGAGCGGGACCTTTGAATGAGCAGTTCTTC.